Listed below are T cell receptor beta chains from one sample, sequenced in a study of vaccination and CD4 T cells after COVID-19. The antigens of these receptors remain unknown. MiXCR, applied by TCRdb to the PCR reads, yields one record per CDR3 protein. The repertoire includes more than 13,000 distinct CDR3 sequences, 30% of them detected once, and roughly 15% sits in the top ten. The sample consisted of cultured CD4+ T cells from blood. The origin of the receptors is a human donor with COVID-19. The CDR3 runs from the conserved cysteine through the conserved F or W. D genes are given only for firm matches. Some rows have no size entry. The others give once, few or many, or a class for an expanded clone.

>TRBV20-1|few|TRBJ2-3|NA
TGCAGTGCGCGGCCCGAAGATACGCAGTATTTT
CSARPEDTQYF
>TRBV6-2/TRBV6-3|NA|TRBJ2-7|TRBD2
TGTGCCAGCAATACGGGACTAGCAAGATACGAGCAGTACTTC
CASNTGLARYEQYF
>TRBV11-3|NA|TRBJ1-1|NA
TGTGCCAGCAGCCCTCGTGGGGGCGATGAAGCTTTCTTT
CASSPRGGDEAFF
>TRBV28|NA|TRBJ1-2|NA
TGTGCCAGCAGTTCCTGGCCACACTATGGCTACACCTTC
CASSSWPHYGYTF
>TRBV20-1|NA|TRBJ1-4|TRBD1
TGCAGTGCACAGACAGGGGGGAATGAAAAACTGTTTTTT
CSAQTGGNEKLFF
>TRBV5-1|NA|TRBJ1-2|NA
TGCGCCAGCAGCTTGGATCCAGGGGAGGACTATGGCTACACCTTC
CASSLDPGEDYGYTF
>TRBV12-3/TRBV12-4|NA|TRBJ1-1|NA
TGTGCCAGCAGTTTGGGGGAGGGCACTGAAGCTTTCTTT
CASSLGEGTEAFF
>TRBV6-4|NA|TRBJ2-1|TRBD2
TGTGCCAGCAGTGACTCTCTAGCGGATTCCTACAATGAGCAGTTCTTC
CASSDSLADSYNEQFF
>TRBV7-2|few|TRBJ2-7|NA
TGTGCCAGCAGCTTAGGACGGCCGGGGGCCGAGCAGTACTTC
CASSLGRPGAEQYF
>TRBV20-1|NA|TRBJ2-7|NA
TGCAGTGCTCCCCCTGCGGGGGCGAGCTCCTACGAGCAGTACTTC
CSAPPAGASSYEQYF